This paragraph reports one T cell receptor (beta chain). The gene symbols are mouse symbols. The sequence runs out 1 residue before the end of the CDR3; the remainder is reconstructed from the germline J gene. Method: immunoSEQ multiplex PCR; TCRdb's copy keeps in-frame clones and lacks some. The sample carries thousands of clones, roughly 44% recorded once. The sample is drawn from a study of tissue T cells after allogeneic stem cell transplantation. Time point described: mouse harvest day 14 after allogeneic transplant. The graft held 10^6 splenic CD5+ T cells and 10^7 T-cell-depleted bone marrow cells. From germline, CDR1 is LGHNA and CDR2 YNLKQL (reference sequence). Trimming cost V 4 bases and J 6 bases; bases outside gene matches: 4. This CDR3 contains 14 residues.

This chain joins TRBV5 and TRBJ2-5; TRBD2 matches at 10 bases. The sequenced sample consisted of gut tissue. This receptor was taken from a female BALB/c mouse given C57BL/6 T cells with graft-versus-host disease after an allogeneic hematopoietic cell transplant. The covered CDR3 bases are TGTGCCAGCAGCCTCTGGGGGGGCGAGGACACCCAGTAC. Amino acids: CASSLWGGEDTQY. The full CDR3 sequence reads CASSLWGGEDTQYF.